The 22 T cell receptor beta chains below come from one sample, sequenced in a study of T cell responses to AZD1222 COVID-19 vaccine. Some clones are missing from TCRdb's copy, which holds only in-frame ones; the method was immunoSEQ multiplex PCR. Among 150,000 to 180,000 clones listed, less than 90% were seen once. The specimen was peripheral blood, collected on day 0 of AZD1222 vaccination. These receptors came from an adult in good health.

The rearrangement links TRBV9 to TRBJ1-3; 7 positions match TRBD1. The J segment lost 4 bases and the V segment lost 3 bases, leaving 7 bases of the junction unmatched. Germline lookup yields CDR1 SGDLS and CDR2 YYNGEE. CDR3 length: 15 amino acids. The CDR3 nucleotides read TGTGCCAGCAGCGCCCAGGGGGTTTCCGGAAACACCATATATTTT. It codes for CASSAQGVSGNTIYF.

The chain carries TRBV12-5 and TRBJ2-7; TRBD1 matches at 7 bases. V lost 8 bases, J lost 4 bases, and 2 bases stayed unmatched. Germline loops: CDR1 LGHNT, CDR2 FRNRAP. The CDR3 runs 11 residues. The CDR3, as DNA: TGTGCTAGTTGGACAGGATACGAGCAGTACTTC. This sequence encodes CASWTGYEQYF.

The chain employs TRBV5-4 and TRBJ2-5; D ambiguous. Trimming left V 3 bases short and J 7 bases short, with 10 bases between. Germline V gives CDR1 SGHNT, CDR2 YYREEE (reference sequence). This CDR3 comprises 12 residues. CDR3 loop: CASSSIPGTQYF. The CDR3 DNA reads as TGTGCCAGCAGCTCCATTCCAGGGACCCAGTACTTC. Full variable domain (remainder filled in from reference TRBV5-4 and TRBJ2-5): ETGVTQSPTHLIKTRGQQVTLRCSSQSGHNTVSWYQQALGQGPQFIFQYYREEENGRGNFPPRFSGLQFPNYSSELNVNALELDDSALYLCASSSIPGTQYFGPGTRLLVL.

The V and J genes are TRBV3-1 (or the pseudogene TRBV3-2) and TRBJ2-6, with no clear D. The CDR3 consists of 15 residues. The V end was cut by 3 bases, the J end by 4 bases, with 10 bases between. Germline V gene lookup returns CDR1 LGHDT and CDR2 YNNKEL (reference sequence). In DNA, the CDR3 is TGTGCCAGCAGCCATGCAGTCTCCGGGGCCAACGTCCTGACTTTC. Translated: CASSHAVSGANVLTF.

This chain connects TRBV2 to TRBJ2-2; possible D gene TRBD1, 5 bases. This CDR3 is built from 14 residues. Trimming pared 6 bases from V and 6 bases from J, leaving 14 bases between. Germline V CDR1 and CDR2: SNHLY, FYNNEI. Here the CDR3 reads CASSILRAPGELFF. CDR3 coding DNA: TGTGCCAGCAGCATTCTCAGGGCGCCCGGGGAGCTGTTTTTT. The variable domain in full, with the rest retrieved from reference TRBV2 and TRBJ2-2, is EPEVTQTPSHQVTQMGQEVILRCVPISNHLYFYWYRQILGQKVEFLVSFYNNEISEKSEIFDDQFSVERPDGSNFTLKIRSTKLEDSAMYFCASSILRAPGELFFGEGSRLTVL.

This clone was recorded a few times. J is TRBJ1-5 and V is TRBV6-2 or TRBV6-3, with no clear D. V was pared by 2 bases and J by 2 bases, with 10 bases between. The CDR3 extends over 15 amino acids. The germline gives CDR1 MNHEY, CDR2 SVGEGT. The CDR3 sequence: CASSYLSRGNQPQHF. The DNA of the CDR3 is TGTGCCAGCAGTTACCTCTCACGGGGCAATCAGCCCCAGCATTTT.

This chain connects TRBV19 to TRBJ1-5, with 8 bases that match TRBD1. The V segment lost 8 bases and the J segment 1 base; nucleotides outside the gene matches: 1. This CDR3 spans 13 amino acids. In germline, CDR1 is LNHDA, CDR2 SQIVND (reference sequence). CDR3 region: CASGDRSNQPQHF. Here the CDR3 DNA reads TGTGCCAGTGGGGACAGGAGCAATCAGCCCCAGCATTTT.

V usage is TRBV5-3 and J usage is TRBJ2-5, with D maybe TRBD1 (6 bases). TRBV5-3 is annotated as an ORF whose role is uncertain. This CDR3 comprises 15 residues. The V and J ends lost 0 bases and 1 base respectively, with 10 bases between them. In DNA form, the CDR3 reads TGTGCCAGAAGCTTGGCCCCAGGGGCCCAAGAGACCCAGTACTTC. It specifies CARSLAPGAQETQYF.

The chain employs TRBV6-5 and TRBJ1-2; 7 bases are shared with TRBD1. Germline V gives CDR1 MNHEY, CDR2 SVGAGI. V lost 7 bases and J lost 6; bases outside the gene matches: 14. The CDR3 consists of 15 residues. CDR3 sequence: CASTFGTASNNGYTF. The CDR3 DNA is TGTGCCAGCACCTTTGGGACAGCATCCAACAATGGCTACACCTTC.

The V call is TRBV28, the J call TRBJ2-3, with D hard to call. CDR1 and CDR2 (germline): MDHEN, SYDVKM. This CDR3 spans 15 amino acids. V was cut by 0 bases and J by 1 base, with 8 bases left in between. The CDR3 is CASSLWAEGTDTQYF. The DNA for the CDR3 is TGTGCCAGCAGTTTATGGGCAGAAGGCACAGATACGCAGTATTTT.

The genes are TRBV5-1 and TRBJ1-2, with a possible D match to TRBD1 (5 bases). Trimming took off 0 bases at V and 5 bases at J, with 11 bases between the two ends. The CDR3 is 14 amino acids. Germline V gene lookup returns CDR1 SGHRS and CDR2 YFSETQ. CDR3 sequence (DNA): TGCGCCAGCAGCTTGGTAGGGGCGGAGTATGGCTACACCTTC. It translates to CASSLVGAEYGYTF. Full variable domain (remainder filled in from reference TRBV5-1 and TRBJ1-2): KAGVTQTPRYLIKTRGQQVTLSCSPISGHRSVSWYQQTPGQGLQFLFEYFSETQRNKGNFPGRFSGRQFSNSRSEMNVSTLELGDSALYLCASSLVGAEYGYTFGSGTRLTVV.

V gene TRBV7-9 combines with J gene TRBJ2-6; the D gene is possibly TRBD2 (6 bases). Trimming took off 2 bases at V and 4 bases at J, with 12 bases between the two ends. Per germline, CDR1 SEHNR and CDR2 FQNEAQ (reference sequence). The CDR3 length is 16 residues. The CDR3 coding sequence is TGTGCCAGCAGCTTAACCCGCGGGGACGGGGCCAACGTCCTGACTTTC. Encoded protein: CASSLTRGDGANVLTF.

The V gene is TRBV19, the J gene TRBJ1-1, with 10 positions matching TRBD1. Germline V lookup: CDR1 LNHDA, CDR2 SQIVND (reference sequence). The CDR3 totals 11 residues. Trimming took 5 bases from V and 14 from J; bases not matched to a gene: 5. The CDR3 nucleotides are TGTGCCAGTAGTCCAGGACAGGGGGAGTTCTTT. Its translation is CASSPGQGEFF. Filled out from reference TRBV19 and TRBJ1-1, the complete variable domain reads DGGITQSPKYLFRKEGQNVTLSCEQNLNHDAMYWYRQDPGQGLRLIYYSQIVNDFQKGDIAEGYSVSREKKESFPLTVTSAQKNPTAFYLCASSPGQGEFFGQGTRLTVV.

CDR3 coding DNA: TGTGCCAGCAGTTGGGGACTGGTGGGCGGGGAGCTGTTTTTT. Translation: CASSWGLVGGELFF. This chain connects TRBV6-5 to TRBJ2-2, with TRBD2 as a possible D gene (6 bases). Germline V gene sequence: CDR1 MNHEY, CDR2 SVGAGI. There are 14 residues in the CDR3. The germline V and J ends were trimmed by 4 bases and 7 bases, with 13 bases remaining between them.

CDR3 coding DNA: TGTGCCAGCAGCGTACACAGAAACACTGAAGCTTTCTTT. Translation: CASSVHRNTEAFF. The chain joins TRBV9 to TRBJ1-1; D not certain. V dropped 1 base and J dropped 2 bases, with 6 bases sitting between them. Germline loops: CDR1 SGDLS, CDR2 YYNGEE. This CDR3 spans 13 amino acids.

This clone turned up a few times. CDR3 nucleotide sequence: TGTGCCAGCAGCTTTCCCTATCAGCCCCAGCATTTT. It is translated as CASSFPYQPQHF. The chain joins TRBV11-3 to TRBJ1-5; no clear D gene. The V end lost 3 bases, the J end lost 5 bases, and 5 bases lay between the germline ends. Germline-derived CDR1 and CDR2 are SGHNT and YENEEA. This CDR3 comprises 12 residues.

The rearrangement uses TRBV7-2 and TRBJ1-1; possibly TRBD1 for D (6 bases). Trimming left V 1 base short and J 2 bases short, with 11 bases between. The length of the CDR3 is 15 residues. Germline CDR1 reads SGHTA; CDR2 reads FQGNSA. The CDR3 loop reads CASSLVRGANTEAFF. Here the CDR3 DNA reads TGTGCCAGCAGCTTAGTCAGGGGCGCCAACACTGAAGCTTTCTTT.

The chain joins TRBV2 to TRBJ2-2; 8 positions agree with TRBD2. Unmatched junction bases numbered 4, after V lost 4 bases and J lost 6 bases. This CDR3 comprises 14 residues. Germline lookup yields CDR1 SNHLY and CDR2 FYNNEI. The CDR3 region is CASSGTSFPGELFF. Written as DNA, the CDR3 is TGTGCCAGCAGTGGGACTAGCTTTCCCGGGGAGCTGTTTTTT.

This sequence joins TRBV7-6 and TRBJ2-1; 10 positions match TRBD1. The CDR3 runs 15 residues. In germline, CDR1 is SGHVS, CDR2 FNYEAQ. Losses at the gene ends were 3 bases for V and 3 bases for J; bases not matched to a gene: 2. The chain's CDR3 is CASSLGDRGYNEQFF. The CDR3 DNA reads TGTGCCAGCAGCTTGGGGGACAGGGGCTACAATGAGCAGTTCTTC.

The chain has TRBV28 and TRBJ1-5; D perhaps matches TRBD1 (5 bases). V shed 1 base and J shed 4 bases, with 11 bases lying between them. The CDR3 spans 15 residues. Germline values: CDR1 MDHEN, CDR2 SYDVKM. CDR3 sequence reads: CASSLYGGENQPQHF. Here the CDR3 DNA reads TGTGCCAGCAGTTTATACGGGGGGGAGAATCAGCCCCAGCATTTT.

The gene calls are TRBV30 and TRBJ2-7; 8 bases match TRBD2. Trimming at V came to 8 bases and at J to 6 bases, leaving 12 bases not matched to a gene. The CDR3 loop spans 13 amino acids. The V gene's germline CDR1 is GTSNPN and CDR2 SVGIG (reference sequence). CDR3 DNA: TGTGCCGGCCGGGACGGTAGCGGGGTCGAGCAGTACTTC. Translated: CAGRDGSGVEQYF.

The chain's CDR3 is CASSAPERPGLSNEKLFF. For the CDR3, the DNA is TGTGCCAGCAGCGCCCCCGAACGTCCGGGACTGTCTAATGAAAAACTGTTTTTT. The genes are TRBV6-4 and TRBJ1-4; maybe TRBD1 (5 bases). The CDR3 is 18 residues long. Germline CDR1 MRHNA, CDR2 SNTAGT. V lost 6 bases and J 3 bases, leaving 23 bases between the germline ends.